This T cell receptor (beta chain) was observed in a study of T cells in women clearing cervical HPV infection. Study overall: Blood came at first lesion visit for cases, post-clearance for controls.

Cervical HPV DNA detected by MY09/MY11 PCR, typed by dot-blot. Note on this clone: The CDR3 end is not reached by the read, which stops 3 residues before it; the germline J gene fills it in.

J gave up 4 bases and V 5 bases, and 7 bases lay outside the gene matches. The CDR3 has 15 residues. Germline CDR1 and CDR2: SGHTA and FQGNSA. Sequenced by immunoSEQ multiplex PCR; TCRdb stores in-frame clones only, minus some. The table lists about 48,000 clones. The chain uses TRBV7-2 and TRBJ2-7, with TRBD1 matching 11 bases. The clonotype comes from a woman between 18 and 70 years old with a cervical HPV16 infection that either progressed to CIN3+ or cleared (not recorded which). Sequenced material: blood buffy coat. CDR3 sequence: CASSPRTGGLYEQYF. The CDR3 DNA, read in part, is TGTGCCAGCAGCCCTCGGACAGGGGGCTTGTACGAG.